This T cell receptor beta chain is drawn from a study of technical replicates of blood from a few donors. TCRdb's table, derived via immunoSEQ multiplex PCR, lists solely in-frame clones and lacks some. The data show fewer than 45,000 clones, 90% to 97% seen once. CDR1 GTSNPN and CDR2 SVGIG come from the germline V gene (reference sequence). With 4 bases removed from V and 1 base from J, the gap between germline ends came to 14 bases. This CDR3 is built from 14 residues. V is TRBV30 and J is TRBJ2-7; D uncertain. This TCR was sampled from a human donor in good health. Sequenced input: T cells isolated from PBMCs. The CDR3 region has the DNA TGTGCCTGGACCGCGAGGCTAGATTCCTACGAGCAGTACTTC. Translating it yields CAWTARLDSYEQYF. Full variable domain (missing parts from reference TRBV30 and TRBJ2-7): SQTIHQWPATLVQPVGSPLSLECTVEGTSNPNLYWYRQAAGRGLQLLFYSVGIGQISSEVPQNLSASRPQDRQFILSSKKLLLSDSGFYLCAWTARLDSYEQYFGPGTRLTVT.